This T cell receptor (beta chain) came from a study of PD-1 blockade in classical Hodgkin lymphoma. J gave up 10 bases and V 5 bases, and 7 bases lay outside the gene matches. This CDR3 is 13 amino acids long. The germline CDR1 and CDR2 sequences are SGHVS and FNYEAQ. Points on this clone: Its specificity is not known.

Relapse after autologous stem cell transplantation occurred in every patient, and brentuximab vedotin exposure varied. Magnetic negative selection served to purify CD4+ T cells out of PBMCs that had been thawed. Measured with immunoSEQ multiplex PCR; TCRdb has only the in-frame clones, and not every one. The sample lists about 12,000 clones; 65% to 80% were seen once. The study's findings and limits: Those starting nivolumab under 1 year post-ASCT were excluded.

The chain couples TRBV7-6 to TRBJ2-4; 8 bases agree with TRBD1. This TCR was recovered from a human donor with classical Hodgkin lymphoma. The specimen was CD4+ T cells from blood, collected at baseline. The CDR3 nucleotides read TGTGCCAGCAGCCCTTGGACAGGGACAATTCAGTACTTC. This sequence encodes CASSPWTGTIQYF.